This TCR beta chain was captured in a study of T-cell memory formation after mild COVID-19. Overall study: The study found TCR clusters largely donor specific. Findings and caveats of the study: What remained unconfirmed was the SARS-CoV-2 specificity of second-wave clones peaking on day 37. CD4+ contracting clones were found mainly in CM and EM, and CD8+ ones in EMRA. Pre-infection memory held some responding clones, suggesting pre-existing cross-reactive T cells responded.

In the case of this clonotype: The antigen remains undetermined.

This CDR3 has 16 amino acids. V lost 8 bases, J lost 8 bases, and 18 bases stayed unmatched. Via MiXCR, TCRdb re-called the 5' RACE reads, giving one row per CDR3 protein. The sample holds about 140,000 distinct CDR3 sequences, around 21% seen once. The clonotype comes from an adult woman who had mild COVID-19 (a few samples of this study predate the infection). Cell type and time point are not known. This chain uses TRBV12-3 or TRBV12-4 with TRBJ2-1; TRBD2 matches 7 bases. Specimen: PBMCs or a T cell subset sorted from them (not recorded which). DNA of the CDR3: TGTGCCAGCCCCTGGCGGGAGTTCTCTTTGAGCGATGAGCAGTTCTTC. Amino acid sequence: CASPWREFSLSDEQFF.